Below, 24 T cell receptor beta chains from the same sample are listed, as sequenced in a study of vaccination and CD4 T cells after COVID-19. Antigens for these TCRs are unknown. Treatment meaning: 10-day PBMC culture with coronavirus spike peptide pools or control peptides (ViraFEST assay). Sequencing of DNA taken from cultured CD4+ T cells relied on the Oncomine TCR Beta short-read assay. In TCRdb, the PCR reads were re-called with MiXCR into one record per CDR3 protein. The table lists about 15,000 distinct CDR3 sequences, around half of them singletons. Material: CD4+ T cells from blood, cultured in vitro, obtained before SARS-CoV-2 vaccination. Receptor source: a human donor who had recovered from COVID-19.

This chain connects TRBV4-1 to TRBJ2-1; D is uncertain. V was pared by 3 bases and J by 5 bases, with 20 bases between. Per germline, CDR1 MGHRA and CDR2 YSYEKL. This CDR3 comprises 17 residues. CDR3 coding DNA: TGCGCCAGCAGCCATCGCTCCTGGATCAAGAATGACAATGAGCAGTTCTTC. Translated, it gives CASSHRSWIKNDNEQFF.

CDR3 bases: TGTGCCAGCAGCTCCCTCGGGGGGGGAACGACTAGGTTGGGGCAAGGCATTCAGTACTTC. This codes for CASSSLGGGTTRLGQGIQYF. The chain couples TRBV7-2 to TRBJ2-4; 8 positions agree with TRBD2. CDR3 size: 20 residues. Germline CDR1 is SGHTA and CDR2 is FQGNSA. V dropped 4 bases and J dropped 9; count of bases not matched to a gene: 26.

The chain joins TRBV20-1 to TRBJ1-1; D is undetermined. V lost 3 bases, J lost 5 bases, and 19 bases lay in between. The CDR3 loop spans 15 amino acids. Germline CDR1 is DFQATT and CDR2 is SNEGSKA (reference sequence). Written as DNA, the CDR3 is TGCAGTGCTAGCGATGGTGGCAGGTTGATGACTGAAGCTTTCTTT. It encodes CSASDGGRLMTEAFF.

This clonotype was counted a few times. CDR3 bases: TGCAGTGCTGTTCCGTTGGCGAAGCAAGAGACCCAGTACTTC. Protein product: CSAVPLAKQETQYF. The chain combines TRBV20-1 with TRBJ2-5; unclear D gene. V shed 5 bases and J shed 2 bases, with 15 bases lying between them. CDR1 and CDR2 from the germline V gene are DFQATT and SNEGSKA (reference sequence). The CDR3 is made up of 14 amino acids.

This clonotype was picked up a small number of times. The chain recombines TRBV6-1 with TRBJ2-3, with D hard to call. The CDR3 length is 12 residues. Germline V gene sequence: CDR1 MNHNS, CDR2 SASEGT. V was trimmed by 7 bases and J by 5 bases, leaving 10 bases between them. The CDR3 reads CASTMHGDTQYF. The DNA of the CDR3 is TGTGCCAGCACGATGCACGGAGATACGCAGTATTTT.

The chain uses TRBV10-3 and TRBJ2-7; 13 positions agree with TRBD2. The CDR3 runs 15 residues. With V trimmed by 6 bases and J by 3 bases, 5 bases remained unmatched. Germline CDR1 and CDR2: ENHRY and SYGVKD. In nucleotides, the CDR3 is TGTGCCATCAGAGGGACTAGCGGGAACCTCTACGAGCAGTACTTC. It is translated as CAIRGTSGNLYEQYF.

The chain joins TRBV20-1 to TRBJ2-1; 7 bases align to TRBD2. The CDR3 loop spans 12 amino acids. Germline-derived CDR1 and CDR2 are DFQATT and SNEGSKA (reference sequence). V was clipped by 6 bases and J by 7 bases; unmatched bases: 6. The CDR3 DNA reads as TGCAGTGCGAAGCGGGATTGGAATGAGCAGTTCTTC. It encodes CSAKRDWNEQFF.

The chain joins TRBV19 to TRBJ1-5; D remains ambiguous. Trimming removed 6 bases at V and 5 bases at J, with 20 bases between. The germline CDR1 and CDR2 sequences are LNHDA and SQIVND (reference sequence). This CDR3 has 16 amino acids. In nucleotides, the CDR3 is TGTGCCAGTAGGCTCTATGGACCGGGTCGTGATCAGCCCCAGCATTTT. Its protein product is CASRLYGPGRDQPQHF. The whole variable domain, filled in from reference TRBV19 and TRBJ1-5, reads DGGITQSPKYLFRKEGQNVTLSCEQNLNHDAMYWYRQDPGQGLRLIYYSQIVNDFQKGDIAEGYSVSREKKESFPLTVTSAQKNPTAFYLCASRLYGPGRDQPQHFGDGTRLSIL.

The chain couples TRBV28 to TRBJ2-3; TRBD2 matches 10 bases. Trimming at V came to 3 bases and at J to 3 bases, leaving 27 bases not matched to a gene. The germline V gene has CDR1 MDHEN and CDR2 SYDVKM. This CDR3 comprises 23 residues. The DNA for the CDR3 is TGTGCCAGCAGTTTCCCCCTAGGGGACCTTCTAGCGGGAGACGCTGTCCTGACAGATACGCAGTATTTT. Residues: CASSFPLGDLLAGDAVLTDTQYF.

The CDR3 nucleotides read TGTGCCAGTAGTATGTCGGGACAGGGGAACACTGAAGCTTTCTTT. Protein product: CASSMSGQGNTEAFF. This chain connects TRBV19 to TRBJ1-1; 9 positions match TRBD1. Germline values: CDR1 LNHDA, CDR2 SQIVND (reference sequence). This CDR3 region has 15 residues. The V segment lost 3 bases and the J segment 1 base; nucleotides outside the gene matches: 3.

Only a few counts were recorded for this clonotype. The genes are TRBV19 and TRBJ1-2; D gene uncertain. The CDR3 consists of 13 residues. CDR1 is LNHDA and CDR2 is SQIVND in the germline V gene (reference sequence). Trimming pared 4 bases from V and 8 bases from J, leaving 14 bases between. The CDR3 spells CASSTYSLGGYTF. CDR3 in DNA: TGTGCCAGTAGTACCTACAGCCTTGGCGGCTACACCTTC.

This chain joins TRBV20-1 and TRBJ2-1, with D maybe TRBD2 (5 bases). This CDR3 is built from 15 residues. Trimming stripped 1 base from V and 0 bases from J, with 10 bases between. CDR1 DFQATT and CDR2 SNEGSKA come from the germline V gene (reference sequence). CDR3 nucleotides: TGCAGTGCTAGAGTGGCGGGTACCTCCTACAATGAGCAGTTCTTC. Its translation: CSARVAGTSYNEQFF.

This chain links TRBV24-1 with TRBJ2-1; 11 bases are a match to TRBD2. The junction had 5 bases not matched to a gene; V was cut back by 5 bases and J by 0 bases. CDR1 is KGHDR, CDR2 SFDVKD, per germline. The CDR3 is 17 residues long. The DNA of the CDR3 is TGTGCCACCAGTGCCCAGACTAGCGGGGTCTCCTACAATGAGCAGTTCTTC. The encoded protein is CATSAQTSGVSYNEQFF.

The V gene is TRBV7-8, the J gene TRBJ2-3; D remains unclear. The V and J ends lost 1 base and 6 bases respectively, with 8 bases between them. CDR3 size: 13 residues. Per the germline V gene, CDR1 is SGHVS and CDR2 is FQNEAQ. DNA for the CDR3: TGTGCCAGCAGCTTAGAGGCTCCGGATACGCAGTATTTT. It is translated as CASSLEAPDTQYF. The full variable domain, its missing parts supplied by reference TRBV7-8 and TRBJ2-3, is GAGVSQSPRYKVAKRGQDVALRCDPISGHVSLFWYQQALGQGPEFLTYFQNEAQLDKSGLPSDRFFAERPEGSVSTLKIQRTQQEDSAVYLCASSLEAPDTQYFGPGTRLTVL.

This sequence joins TRBV6-4 and TRBJ2-5, with 13 bases aligning to TRBD2. J was trimmed by 0 bases and V by 6 bases; bases with no gene match: 4. Germline CDR1 is MRHNA and CDR2 is SNTAGT. The CDR3 spans 16 residues. CDR3 nucleotides: TGTGCCAGCAGGGGCGGGACTAGCGGGGACCAAGAGACCCAGTACTTC. Its translation is CASRGGTSGDQETQYF.

The chain recombines TRBV7-9 with TRBJ1-5; D gene uncertain. This CDR3 comprises 12 residues. Germline V gene sequence: CDR1 SEHNR, CDR2 FQNEAQ (reference sequence). Trimming cost V 3 bases and J 4 bases, with 4 bases left between them. The CDR3 reads CASSFVNQPQHF. The CDR3 DNA reads as TGTGCCAGCAGCTTCGTGAATCAGCCCCAGCATTTT.

This chain joins TRBV11-2 and TRBJ2-3; D might be TRBD2 (5 bases). The CDR3 is made up of 14 amino acids. V lost 5 bases and J 2 bases, leaving 11 bases between the germline ends. Per the germline V gene, CDR1 is SGHAT and CDR2 is FQNNGV. CDR3 in amino acids: CASSKRKHTDTQYF. CDR3 DNA sequence: TGTGCCAGCAGCAAGCGGAAGCACACAGATACGCAGTATTTT.

The rearrangement joins TRBV7-9 to TRBJ2-3, with TRBD2 matching over 10 bases. This CDR3 comprises 15 residues. CDR1 SEHNR and CDR2 FQNEAQ come from the germline V gene (reference sequence). V trimming: 5 bases; J trimming: 5 bases; junction bases outside the gene matches: 7. The CDR3 reads CASSELAGVKDTQYF. DNA for the CDR3: TGTGCCAGCAGCGAGCTAGCGGGAGTGAAAGATACGCAGTATTTT.

V is TRBV30 and J is TRBJ2-7; 10 bases match TRBD2. With V trimmed by 6 bases and J by 2 bases, 4 bases remained unmatched. The CDR3 contains 13 residues. Germline V lookup: CDR1 GTSNPN, CDR2 SVGIG (reference sequence). This CDR3 reads CACKSGRAYEQYF. The CDR3, as DNA: TGTGCCTGCAAAAGCGGGAGGGCCTACGAGCAGTACTTC. Drawing the rest from reference TRBV30 and TRBJ2-7, the complete variable domain is SQTIHQWPATLVQPVGSPLSLECTVEGTSNPNLYWYRQAAGRGLQLLFYSVGIGQISSEVPQNLSASRPQDRQFILSSKKLLLSDSGFYLCACKSGRAYEQYFGPGTRLTVT.

The table lists this clonotype with a few counts. CDR3 region: CSARTAGGSATIPYEQYF. CDR3 sequence (DNA): TGCAGTGCTAGAACGGCGGGGGGCTCGGCGACAATCCCCTACGAGCAGTACTTC. The chain carries TRBV20-1 and TRBJ2-7; 8 nucleotides agree with TRBD2. V gave up 2 bases and J gave up 2 bases; unmatched junction bases: 17. CDR1 and CDR2 (germline): DFQATT, SNEGSKA (reference sequence). This CDR3 contains 18 residues.

In its sample, this clonotype was seen a few times. The rearrangement joins TRBV7-8 to TRBJ2-1; perhaps D is TRBD1 or TRBD2 (5 bases each). CDR3 length: 14 amino acids. V was shortened by 5 bases and J by 6 bases, with 14 bases between the two germline ends. The germline V gene encodes CDR1 SGHVS and CDR2 FQNEAQ. The CDR3 nucleotides read TGTGCCAGCAGCGCCGCCGGGACCCTCAATGAGCAGTTCTTC. It codes for CASSAAGTLNEQFF.

This clonotype was seen a few times. V gene TRBV24-1 combines with J gene TRBJ2-5; no definite D call. In germline, CDR1 is KGHDR, CDR2 SFDVKD. This CDR3 is built from 13 residues. Trimming shortened V by 3 bases and J by 5 bases, and 9 bases separated the two germline ends. The CDR3 spells CATSDANDETQYF. For the CDR3, the DNA is TGTGCCACCAGTGATGCGAACGATGAGACCCAGTACTTC.

This chain links TRBV6-2 or TRBV6-3 with TRBJ2-2; TRBD1 aligns across 7 bases. The CDR3 runs to 15 residues. The V segment lost 4 bases and the J segment 6 bases; nucleotides outside the gene matches: 8. Per germline, CDR1 MNHEY and CDR2 SVGEGT. CDR3 residues: CASSWDRIAAGELFF. The CDR3 nucleotides read TGTGCCAGCAGTTGGGACAGAATCGCGGCCGGGGAGCTGTTTTTT.

This clonotype turned up a few times. The chain employs TRBV28 and TRBJ1-6; D ambiguous. Germline V gene sequence: CDR1 MDHEN, CDR2 SYDVKM. CDR3 length: 13 amino acids. Deletions cut 8 bases from V and 6 bases from J, with 11 bases between. The CDR3 DNA sequence: TGTGCCAGCGCTAAAGGGCCTAATTCACCCCTCCACTTT. Translated, it gives CASAKGPNSPLHF.